Listed below are T cell receptor beta chains from one sample, sequenced in a study of beta chain features in type 1 diabetes. The table came from immunoSEQ multiplex PCR; TCRdb's copy has only in-frame clones and leaves some out. The table includes more than 150,000 clones, about an eighth detected once. The sequenced sample consisted of central memory CD4+ T cells from blood. The receptors originated from a woman in her late teens or twenties in good health. Each CDR3 is given with its conserved first and last residue. Each record gives: D gene, J gene, clone size, V gene, CDR3 DNA, CDR3 protein. The D gene is left open where the match is weak. The size of a clone is reported for some rows only, either as once, few or many, or as a class for expanded clones.

d_call: TRBD2
j_call: TRBJ2-2
clone_size: -
v_call: TRBV30
cdr3_nt: TGTGCCTGGAGTGCAGGTGGGCTAGCGGGAGGGTCGCGGTCCGGGGAGCTGTTTTTT
cdr3_aa: CAWSAGGLAGGSRSGELFF

d_call: TRBD1
j_call: TRBJ1-2
clone_size: -
v_call: TRBV7-8
cdr3_nt: TGTGCCAGCAGCTTCCCCCAGGGGGGCTCTGGCTACACCTTC
cdr3_aa: CASSFPQGGSGYTF

d_call: -
j_call: TRBJ2-7
clone_size: few
v_call: TRBV9
cdr3_nt: TGTGCCAGCAGCCAAAGGGGGAGTGGAACCTACGAGCAGTACTTC
cdr3_aa: CASSQRGSGTYEQYF

d_call: -
j_call: TRBJ1-4
clone_size: -
v_call: TRBV4-1
cdr3_nt: TGCGCCAGCAGCCCCCTAAACAGGGCTGAAGCAGGCGAAAAACTGTTTTTT
cdr3_aa: CASSPLNRAEAGEKLFF

d_call: TRBD1
j_call: TRBJ1-1
clone_size: -
v_call: TRBV7-6
cdr3_nt: TGTGCCAGCAGCCGGGACAGTGGGAACACTGAAGCTTTCTTT
cdr3_aa: CASSRDSGNTEAFF

d_call: -
j_call: TRBJ2-1
clone_size: few
v_call: TRBV9
cdr3_nt: TGTGCCAGCAGCGTAGCTCAGAACAATGAGCAGTTCTTC
cdr3_aa: CASSVAQNNEQFF

d_call: -
j_call: TRBJ1-5
clone_size: -
v_call: TRBV30
cdr3_nt: TGTGCCTCGGCCACTCGAGGAGATCAGCCCCAGCATTTT
cdr3_aa: CASATRGDQPQHF

d_call: TRBD2
j_call: TRBJ2-7
clone_size: few
v_call: TRBV9
cdr3_nt: TGTGCCAGCAGCGTAGAGACTAGCGGTGCCTACGAGCAGTACTTC
cdr3_aa: CASSVETSGAYEQYF

d_call: -
j_call: TRBJ1-1
clone_size: once
v_call: TRBV7-3
cdr3_nt: TGTGCCAGCAGCCGACAACAGGGTGAAGCTTTCTTT
cdr3_aa: CASSRQQGEAFF

d_call: TRBD1
j_call: TRBJ1-4
clone_size: -
v_call: TRBV4-2
cdr3_nt: TGTGCCAGCAGATTGGGACAGGGGGCCGGCGGAAATGAAAAACTGTTTTTT
cdr3_aa: CASRLGQGAGGNEKLFF

d_call: TRBD2
j_call: TRBJ2-7
clone_size: few
v_call: TRBV4-2
cdr3_nt: TGTGCCAGCAGCACTAGGACTAGCGGGAGCTACGAGCAGTACTTC
cdr3_aa: CASSTRTSGSYEQYF

d_call: TRBD1
j_call: TRBJ2-7
clone_size: few
v_call: TRBV7-2
cdr3_nt: TGTGCCATAGGGACAGGGATCTACGAGCAGTACTTC
cdr3_aa: CAIGTGIYEQYF

d_call: -
j_call: TRBJ2-7
clone_size: -
v_call: TRBV28
cdr3_nt: TGTGCCAGCAGTCTGAGCAGGGAGCAGTACTTC
cdr3_aa: CASSLSREQYF

d_call: TRBD1
j_call: TRBJ2-1
clone_size: many
v_call: TRBV5-4
cdr3_nt: TGTGCCAGCAGCTTGTTAGGACAGGGGGCCCATGAGCAGTTCTTC
cdr3_aa: CASSLLGQGAHEQFF

d_call: TRBD2
j_call: TRBJ2-1
clone_size: -
v_call: TRBV20-1
cdr3_nt: TGCAGTAGCGGGAAGTATGAGCAGTTCTTC
cdr3_aa: CSSGKYEQFF